This note documents a single TCR beta chain sequence. Its matching antigen is unknown. Primers included in the PCR were 60 Vbeta and 13 Jbeta primers. Sequencing used immunoSEQ multiplex PCR; TCRdb keeps in-frame clones, though not all of them. The sample carries under 200,000 clones, roughly 77% recorded once. This record comes from a study of cytomegalovirus exposure and HLA in healthy donors. Across the study: From HLA-typed donors, an early data release held tens of millions of unique TCRs.

Study findings and constraints: TCR beta V- and J-gene trimming, according to a later analysis, was linked to a missense DCLRE1C variant. Sequencing artifact likely explains a cluster of highly shared sequence variants. The study recorded 160 or so TCR beta chains that were cytomegalovirus-associated.

The sample comprised PBMCs. The TCR was taken from a woman aged 18-35 years in good health and CMV-seronegative.

In DNA form, the CDR3 reads TGCGCCAGCAGCGAAGACAGGGAGGTTACGGACGAGCAGTACTTC. Its protein product is CASSEDREVTDEQYF. This chain uses TRBV5-1 with TRBJ2-7, with D maybe TRBD1 (7 bases). From germline, CDR1 is SGHRS and CDR2 YFSETQ. Trimming stripped 4 bases from V and 5 bases from J, with 19 bases between. The CDR3 consists of 15 residues.